What follows describes a single T cell receptor (beta chain). Its specificity is not known. PCR amplification relied on 60 Vbeta primers (plus 13 Jbeta primers). As originally analysed: Counted up in a later analysis, unique TCR beta chains came to 60 million to 95 million, with around 11 million shared. The data were produced by immunoSEQ multiplex PCR, yet TCRdb's version contains in-frame clones alone and is incomplete. V and J calls and clone size come straight from that table; D and trimming were deduced from the DNA. The data contain around 110,000 clones, 80% to 85% of them singletons. The data were obtained in a study of cytomegalovirus exposure and HLA in healthy donors. Study results and caveats: As a later analysis revealed, most CMV-associated TCR beta chains appeared HLA-restricted.

The CDR3 extends over 14 amino acids. Germline V CDR1 and CDR2: ENHRY, SYGVKD. With V trimmed by 11 bases and J by 0 bases, 10 bases remained unmatched. The sequencing input was PBMCs. The J gene is TRBJ2-7, the V gene TRBV10-3; 7 bases align to TRBD2. The receptor's source is a woman aged 25 to 39 in good health and CMV-seronegative. The chain's CDR3 is CASTSGEGSYEQYF. In nucleotides, the CDR3 is TGTGCCTCGACCTCCGGGGAGGGCTCCTACGAGCAGTACTTC.